This TCR beta chain was sequenced during a study of OX40 agonist ivuxolimab in advanced cancers. Regarding this clone: Its matching antigen is unknown.

Study results and caveats: Partial responders dosed at 0.1-3.0 mg/kg displayed clonal expansion ranking among the lowest.

Germline CDR1 and CDR2: MDHEN and SYDVKM. CDR3 length equals 15 residues. Trimming pared 7 bases from V and 5 bases from J, leaving 17 bases between. TCRdb's copy holds only in-frame clones and misses some; the assay was immunoSEQ multiplex PCR. Here the sample spans 65,000 to 100,000 clones, around 92% being singletons. The sequence came from an adult with an advanced solid tumor such as melanoma, head and neck, liver or kidney cancer. This material consisted of CD4+ or CD8+ T cells sorted from blood, taken in a trial of the OX40 agonist ivuxolimab. This chain connects TRBV28 to TRBJ2-2, with D perhaps assigned TRBD1 or TRBD2 (5 bases each). CDR3 nucleotides: TGTGCCAGCACCCGGGACCCTCAAGGTACCGGGGAGCTGTTTTTT. Protein sequence: CASTRDPQGTGELFF. The whole variable domain, remainder taken from reference TRBV28 and TRBJ2-2, is DVKVTQSSRYLVKRTGEKVFLECVQDMDHENMFWYRQDPGLGLRLIYFSYDVKMKEKGDIPEGYSVSREKKERFSLILESASTNQTSMYLCASTRDPQGTGELFFGEGSRLTVL.